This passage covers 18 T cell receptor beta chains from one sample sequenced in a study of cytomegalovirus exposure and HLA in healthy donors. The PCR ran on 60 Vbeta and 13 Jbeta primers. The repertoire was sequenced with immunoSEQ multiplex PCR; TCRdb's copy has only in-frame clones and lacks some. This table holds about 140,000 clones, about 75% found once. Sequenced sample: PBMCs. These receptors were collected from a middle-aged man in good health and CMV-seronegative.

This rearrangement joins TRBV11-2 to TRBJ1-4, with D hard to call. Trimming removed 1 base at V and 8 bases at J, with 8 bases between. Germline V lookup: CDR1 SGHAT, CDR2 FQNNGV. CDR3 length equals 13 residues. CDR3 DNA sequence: TGTGCCAGCAGCTTAGCTGCAGTCGAAAAACTGTTTTTT. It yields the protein CASSLAAVEKLFF. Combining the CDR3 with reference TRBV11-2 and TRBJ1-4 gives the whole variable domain EAGVAQSPRYKIIEKRQSVAFWCNPISGHATLYWYQQILGQGPKLLIQFQNNGVVDDSQLPKDRFSAERLKGVDSTLKIQPAKLEDSAVYLCASSLAAVEKLFFGSGTQLSVL.

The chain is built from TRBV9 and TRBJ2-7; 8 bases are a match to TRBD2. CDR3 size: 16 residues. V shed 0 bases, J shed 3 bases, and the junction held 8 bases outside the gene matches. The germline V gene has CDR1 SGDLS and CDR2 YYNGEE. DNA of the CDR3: TGTGCCAGCAGCGTAGATGGTAGCGGGGAACTCTACGAGCAGTACTTC. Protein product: CASSVDGSGELYEQYF.

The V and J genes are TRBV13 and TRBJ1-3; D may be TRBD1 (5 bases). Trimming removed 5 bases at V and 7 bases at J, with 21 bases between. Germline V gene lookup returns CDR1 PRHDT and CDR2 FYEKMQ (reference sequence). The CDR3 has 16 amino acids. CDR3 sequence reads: CASSLWLQGIRNTIYF. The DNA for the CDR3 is TGTGCCAGCAGCCTCTGGCTCCAGGGTATACGGAACACCATATATTTT.

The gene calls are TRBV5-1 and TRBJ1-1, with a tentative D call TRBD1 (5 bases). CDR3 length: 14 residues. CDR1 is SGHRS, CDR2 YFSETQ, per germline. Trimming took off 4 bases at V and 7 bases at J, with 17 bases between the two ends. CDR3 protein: CASSPGQSYIEAFF. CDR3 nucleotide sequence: TGCGCCAGCAGCCCCGGACAAAGCTATATTGAAGCTTTCTTT.

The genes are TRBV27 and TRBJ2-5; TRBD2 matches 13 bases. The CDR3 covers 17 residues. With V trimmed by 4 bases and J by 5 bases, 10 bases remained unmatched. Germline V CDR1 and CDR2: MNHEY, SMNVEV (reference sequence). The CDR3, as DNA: TGTGCCAGCAGTTCGCAAAGACTAGCGGGGGGTCGGGAGACCCAGTACTTC. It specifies CASSSQRLAGGRETQYF.

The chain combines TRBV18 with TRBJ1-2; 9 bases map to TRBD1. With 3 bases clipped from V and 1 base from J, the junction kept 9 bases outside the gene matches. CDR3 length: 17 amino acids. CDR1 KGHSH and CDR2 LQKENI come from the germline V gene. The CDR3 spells CASSPVPGQGYNYGYTF. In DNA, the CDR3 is TGTGCCAGCTCACCTGTCCCGGGACAGGGTTATAACTATGGCTACACCTTC.

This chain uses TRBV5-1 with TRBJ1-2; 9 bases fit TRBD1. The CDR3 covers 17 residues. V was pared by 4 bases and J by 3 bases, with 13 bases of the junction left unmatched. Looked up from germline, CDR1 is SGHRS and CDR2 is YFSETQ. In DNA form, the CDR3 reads TGCGCCAGCAGCCCCTTTTACCTGACAGGGGGTGACTATGGCTACACCTTC. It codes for CASSPFYLTGGDYGYTF.

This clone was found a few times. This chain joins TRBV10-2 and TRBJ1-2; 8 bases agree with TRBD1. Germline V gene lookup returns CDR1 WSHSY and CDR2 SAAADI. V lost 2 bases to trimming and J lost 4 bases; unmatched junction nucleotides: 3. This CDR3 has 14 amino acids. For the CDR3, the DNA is TGCGCCAGCAGTGAGAACAGGGGGGCCTATGGCTACACCTTC. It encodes CASSENRGAYGYTF.

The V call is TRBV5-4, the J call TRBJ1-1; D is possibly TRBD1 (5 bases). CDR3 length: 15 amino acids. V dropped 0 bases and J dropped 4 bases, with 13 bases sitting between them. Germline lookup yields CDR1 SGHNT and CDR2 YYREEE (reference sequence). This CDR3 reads CASSLGTPEATEAFF. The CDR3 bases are TGTGCCAGCAGCTTGGGGACACCCGAAGCCACTGAAGCTTTCTTT.

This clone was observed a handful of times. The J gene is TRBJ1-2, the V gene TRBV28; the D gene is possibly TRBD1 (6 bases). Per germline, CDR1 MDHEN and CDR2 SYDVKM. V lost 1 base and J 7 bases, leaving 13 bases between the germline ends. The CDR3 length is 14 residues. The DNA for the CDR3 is TGTGCCAGCAGTTTATATGGGGGGGCGGCTGGCTACACCTTC. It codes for CASSLYGGAAGYTF.

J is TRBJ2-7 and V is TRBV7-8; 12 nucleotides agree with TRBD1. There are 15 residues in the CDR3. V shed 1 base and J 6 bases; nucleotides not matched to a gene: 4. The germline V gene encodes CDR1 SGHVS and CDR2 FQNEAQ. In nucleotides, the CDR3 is TGTGCCAGCAGCTTAGTCGGGACAGGGGGCTTCGAGCAGTACTTC. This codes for CASSLVGTGGFEQYF.

The CDR3 bases are TGCGCCAGCAGTCAATCCGGGACAGGGACGTATGATGAAAAACTGTTTTTT. The encoded protein is CASSQSGTGTYDEKLFF. This rearrangement joins TRBV23-1 to TRBJ1-4, with TRBD1 matching 9 bases. TRBV23-1 is noted as an ORF with a role that remains uncertain. The CDR3 totals 17 residues. Trimming removed 0 bases from V and 6 bases from J; junction bases left unmatched: 8.

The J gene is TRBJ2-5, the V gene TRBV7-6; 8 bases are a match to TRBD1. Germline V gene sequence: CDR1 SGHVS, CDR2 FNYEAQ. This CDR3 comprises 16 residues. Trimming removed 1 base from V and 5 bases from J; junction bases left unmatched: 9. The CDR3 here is CASSLESGNRGETQYF. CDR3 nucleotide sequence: TGTGCCAGCAGCTTAGAGTCCGGGAACAGGGGGGAGACCCAGTACTTC.

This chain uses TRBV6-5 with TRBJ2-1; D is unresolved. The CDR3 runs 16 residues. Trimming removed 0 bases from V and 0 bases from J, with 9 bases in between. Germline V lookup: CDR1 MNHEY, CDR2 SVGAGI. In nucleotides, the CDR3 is TGTGCCAGCAGTTACTCACTACTGAGCTCCTACAATGAGCAGTTCTTC. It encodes CASSYSLLSSYNEQFF.

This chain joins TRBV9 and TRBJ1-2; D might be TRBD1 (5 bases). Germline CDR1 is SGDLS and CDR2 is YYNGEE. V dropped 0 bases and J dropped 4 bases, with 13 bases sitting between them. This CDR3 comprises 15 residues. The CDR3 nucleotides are TGTGCCAGCAGCGTAGGCGGAGGGGTCCTCTATGGCTACACCTTC. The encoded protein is CASSVGGGVLYGYTF.

CDR3 sequence: CASSVQGTSQETQYF. The CDR3 DNA reads as TGCGCCAGCAGCGTACAAGGGACTTCGCAAGAGACCCAGTACTTC. The rearrangement joins TRBV5-1 to TRBJ2-5; possibly TRBD2 for D (6 bases). Trimming removed 4 bases from V and 2 bases from J, with 15 bases in between. CDR3 length: 15 residues. Germline assignment: CDR1 SGHRS and CDR2 YFSETQ. The full variable domain, its missing parts supplied by reference TRBV5-1 and TRBJ2-5, is KAGVTQTPRYLIKTRGQQVTLSCSPISGHRSVSWYQQTPGQGLQFLFEYFSETQRNKGNFPGRFSGRQFSNSRSEMNVSTLELGDSALYLCASSVQGTSQETQYFGPGTRLLVL.

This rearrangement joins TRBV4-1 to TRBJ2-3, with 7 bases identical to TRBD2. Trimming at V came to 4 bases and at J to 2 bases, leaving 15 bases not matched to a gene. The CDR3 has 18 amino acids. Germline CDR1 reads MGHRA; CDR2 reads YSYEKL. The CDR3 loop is CASSLPRAQRGTTDTQYF. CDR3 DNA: TGCGCCAGCAGCCTGCCAAGAGCCCAGCGGGGCACCACAGATACGCAGTATTTT.

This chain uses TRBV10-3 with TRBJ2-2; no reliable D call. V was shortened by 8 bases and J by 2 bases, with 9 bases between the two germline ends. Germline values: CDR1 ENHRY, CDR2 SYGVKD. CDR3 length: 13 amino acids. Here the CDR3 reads CAIAPSNTGELFF. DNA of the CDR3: TGTGCCATCGCGCCGAGTAACACCGGGGAGCTGTTTTTT.